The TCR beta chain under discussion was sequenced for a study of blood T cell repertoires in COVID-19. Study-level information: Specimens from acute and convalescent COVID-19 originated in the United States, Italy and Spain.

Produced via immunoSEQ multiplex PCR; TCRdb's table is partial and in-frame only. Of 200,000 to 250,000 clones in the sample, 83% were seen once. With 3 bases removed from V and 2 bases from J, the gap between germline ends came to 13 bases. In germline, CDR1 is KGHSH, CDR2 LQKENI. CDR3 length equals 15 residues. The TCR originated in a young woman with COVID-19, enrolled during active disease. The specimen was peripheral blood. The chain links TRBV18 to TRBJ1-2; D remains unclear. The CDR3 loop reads CASSPWEGRNYGYTF. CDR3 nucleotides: TGTGCCAGCTCACCTTGGGAAGGGAGGAACTATGGCTACACCTTC.